This note documents a single TCR beta chain sequence. Germline CDR1 and CDR2: MGHRA and YSYEKL. J was trimmed by 7 bases and V by 4 bases; bases with no gene match: 6. The CDR3 is 15 amino acids. TCRdb's copy holds only in-frame clones and misses some; the assay was immunoSEQ multiplex PCR. The repertoire holds roughly 280,000 clones, with 88% as singletons. The source of the sample is a study of blood T cell repertoires in COVID-19. The sequenced material came from PBMCs or T cells enriched from blood (not recorded which). This clonotype originated in a woman in her forties or fifties who had recovered from COVID-19. V and J are TRBV4-1 and TRBJ2-2; 10 bases match TRBD2. CDR3 in amino acids: CASSRRLAGHGELFF. The CDR3 region has the DNA TGCGCCAGCAGCCGAAGACTAGCGGGCCACGGGGAGCTGTTTTTT.